A selection of T cell receptor beta chains follows, all from one sample in a study of cytomegalovirus exposure and HLA in healthy donors. Clones were read by immunoSEQ multiplex PCR, and TCRdb kept only the in-frame ones, dropping some. The data contain about 130,000 clones, roughly 80% of them singletons. The sequencing sample was made of PBMCs. The receptors stem from a woman in her 40s in good health and CMV-seronegative. Both conserved end residues are part of each CDR3.

v_gene: TRBV6-1; j_gene: TRBJ2-7; len: 15; CDR3aa: CASRARDFPSYEQYF
v_gene: TRBV5-6; j_gene: TRBJ1-5; len: 16; CDR3aa: CASSFRTGDGNQPQHF
v_gene: TRBV9; j_gene: TRBJ1-4; len: 16; CDR3aa: CASSVGQGATNEKLFF
v_gene: TRBV7-6; j_gene: TRBJ2-7; len: 15; CDR3aa: CASSPRVSGGREQYF
v_gene: TRBV19; j_gene: TRBJ1-1; len: 14; CDR3aa: CASSPEGARTEAFF
v_gene: TRBV6-5; j_gene: TRBJ1-5; len: 15; CDR3aa: CASSSTDRVYQPQHF
v_gene: TRBV5-6; j_gene: TRBJ1-2; len: 15; CDR3aa: CASSVSGAGNYGYTF
v_gene: TRBV6-5; j_gene: TRBJ1-1; len: 15; CDR3aa: CASRGAATPNTEAFF
v_gene: TRBV10-3; j_gene: TRBJ2-1; len: 14; CDR3aa: CAISELAVGNEQFF
v_gene: TRBV5-4; j_gene: TRBJ1-1; len: 14; CDR3aa: CASFLGVAPAEAFF
v_gene: TRBV5-1; j_gene: TRBJ1-2; len: 14; CDR3aa: CASSPGQGSYGYTF
v_gene: TRBV4-1; j_gene: TRBJ1-1; len: 15; CDR3aa: CASSPPGAGDTEAFF
v_gene: TRBV5-6; j_gene: TRBJ2-7; len: 15; CDR3aa: CASSQGATSGYEQYF
v_gene: TRBV9; j_gene: TRBJ2-3; len: 15; CDR3aa: CASSVALAGGDTQYF
v_gene: TRBV5-8; j_gene: TRBJ1-1; len: 15; CDR3aa: CASSLGDRGVTEAFF
v_gene: TRBV7-2; j_gene: TRBJ2-4; len: 15; CDR3aa: CASSLWGSGRTIQYF
v_gene: TRBV5-6; j_gene: TRBJ2-5; len: 13; CDR3aa: CASSAGQVETQYF
v_gene: TRBV7-2; j_gene: TRBJ1-4; len: 15; CDR3aa: CASRFRSAGNEKLFF
v_gene: TRBV5-1; j_gene: TRBJ1-2; len: 14; CDR3aa: CASSPGGVAYGYTF
v_gene: TRBV29-1; j_gene: TRBJ2-4; len: 15; CDR3aa: CSVEGIGGRGDIQYF
v_gene: TRBV11-2; j_gene: TRBJ2-7; len: 15; CDR3aa: CASSDRTSGYYEQYF
v_gene: TRBV28; j_gene: TRBJ1-2; len: 14; CDR3aa: CASSLRTVHYGYTF
v_gene: TRBV12-5; j_gene: TRBJ2-2; len: 17; CDR3aa: CASGLDPPAAGAGELFF
v_gene: TRBV28; j_gene: TRBJ2-2; len: 14; CDR3aa: CASRGTGRSGELFF
v_gene: TRBV7-9; j_gene: TRBJ2-1; len: 14; CDR3aa: CASSLSSLYNEQFF
v_gene: TRBV15; j_gene: TRBJ1-5; len: 14; CDR3aa: CATRTGDWDQPQHF
v_gene: TRBV19; j_gene: TRBJ2-3; len: 16; CDR3aa: CASSIVRTGAGDTQYF
v_gene: TRBV29-1; j_gene: TRBJ2-4; len: 13; CDR3aa: CSVDLGRGNIQYF
v_gene: TRBV19; j_gene: TRBJ2-2; len: 15; CDR3aa: CASSVDRMNTGELFF
v_gene: TRBV7-6; j_gene: TRBJ2-2; len: 18; CDR3aa: CASGYSPHASRNTGELFF
v_gene: TRBV7-2; j_gene: TRBJ2-2; len: 19; CDR3aa: CASSLWVPLAGGNTGELFF
v_gene: TRBV7-8; j_gene: TRBJ2-7; len: 14; CDR3aa: CASSSWTLPYEQYF
v_gene: TRBV28; j_gene: TRBJ1-1; len: 15; CDR3aa: CASSPPQGGPYQAFF
v_gene: TRBV6-1; j_gene: TRBJ2-7; len: 14; CDR3aa: CASSATGLVYEQYF
v_gene: TRBV5-5; j_gene: TRBJ2-3; len: 17; CDR3aa: CASSLATGASGTDTQYF
v_gene: TRBV2; j_gene: TRBJ2-5; len: 14; CDR3aa: CASRLGGPEGTQYF
v_gene: TRBV5-1; j_gene: TRBJ2-7; len: 15; CDR3aa: CASSLWGGTVYEQYF
v_gene: TRBV7-2; j_gene: TRBJ2-7; len: 14; CDR3aa: CASSPRGESYEQYF
v_gene: TRBV7-9; j_gene: TRBJ1-1; len: 14; CDR3aa: CASSPSGRNTEAFF
v_gene: TRBV9; j_gene: TRBJ2-1; len: 12; CDR3aa: CASSGSVHEQFF